These T cell receptor beta chains were read from a single sample in a study of T cell responses to AZD1222 COVID-19 vaccine. The data were produced by immunoSEQ multiplex PCR, yet TCRdb's version contains in-frame clones alone and is incomplete. This sample has over 110,000 clones, with approximately 94% found just once. Sequenced material: peripheral blood, taken on day 0 of AZD1222 vaccination. Receptor source: an adult in good health. Both conserved end residues are part of each CDR3. D genes are given only for firm matches. The size field is filled for only some rows; it gives once, few, many or a size class.

j_call	d_call	v_call	clone_size	cdr3_aa	cdr3_nt
TRBJ2-2	TRBD1	TRBV11-2	-	CASSFGTGPGELFF	TGTGCCAGCAGCTTCGGGACAGGGCCCGGGGAGCTGTTTTTT
TRBJ1-5	TRBD1	TRBV19	-	CASSDREQPQHF	TGTGCCAGTTCGGACAGGGAACAGCCCCAGCATTTT
TRBJ2-7	TRBD2	TRBV2	-	CASKIAGVPHEQYF	TGTGCCAGCAAAATAGCGGGAGTCCCCCACGAGCAGTACTTC
TRBJ1-2	-	TRBV19	-	CATKGRGDGYTF	TGTGCCACTAAGGGCAGGGGCGATGGCTACACCTTC
TRBJ1-5	TRBD1	TRBV19	-	CASSPPDRGKQPQHF	TGTGCCAGTAGTCCCCCGGACAGGGGGAAGCAGCCCCAGCATTTT
TRBJ2-1	-	TRBV10-3	-	CAISGGADAYNEQFF	TGTGCCATCAGTGGGGGGGCAGACGCATACAATGAGCAGTTCTTC
TRBJ2-7	-	TRBV5-6	-	CASSSRVGEQYF	TGTGCCAGCAGCTCCAGGGTAGGCGAGCAGTACTTC
TRBJ2-7	TRBD1	TRBV19	-	CASSDRGDEQYF	TGTGCCAGTTCGGACAGGGGGGACGAGCAGTACTTC
TRBJ2-1	-	TRBV11-2	-	CASSPLNEQFF	TGTGCCAGCAGCCCTCTCAATGAGCAGTTCTTC
TRBJ1-4	-	TRBV18	-	CASSPPGGVNEKLFF	TGTGCCAGCTCACCACCGGGGGGGGTCAATGAAAAACTGTTTTTT
TRBJ2-7	TRBD2	TRBV10-1	-	CASSEPRLAGDEQYF	TGCGCCAGCAGTGAGCCGAGACTAGCGGGGGACGAGCAGTACTTC
TRBJ1-3	-	TRBV15	-	CATSTPGAGNTIYF	TGTGCCACCAGCACCCCAGGGGCAGGAAACACCATATATTTT
TRBJ2-3	-	TRBV19	-	CASRPLTKGSDTQYF	TGTGCCAGTAGACCCCTTACTAAGGGTTCAGATACGCAGTATTTT
TRBJ1-2	-	TRBV5-4	-	CASSTQGGYGYTF	TGTGCCAGCAGCACACAGGGTGGCTATGGCTACACCTTC
TRBJ2-2	TRBD1	TRBV5-6	-	CASSKRPGQGSTGELFF	TGTGCCAGCAGCAAGCGTCCGGGACAGGGGAGCACCGGGGAGCTGTTTTTT
TRBJ2-3	TRBD2	TRBV15	-	CATSRPEGLAGTDTQYF	TGTGCCACCAGCAGACCTGAAGGACTAGCGGGAACAGATACGCAGTATTTT
TRBJ2-2	-	TRBV7-8	-	CASSLVLVGELFF	TGTGCCAGCAGCTTAGTTCTGGTCGGGGAGCTGTTTTTT
TRBJ2-7	-	TRBV5-1	few	CASSLEGGTYEQYF	TGCGCCAGCAGCTTGGAAGGGGGGACATACGAGCAGTACTTC